The present T cell receptor (beta chain) was sequenced within a study of blood T cells in healthy people across ages. This clonotype was seen more than once but under ten times. Germline V gene sequence: CDR1 SGHRS, CDR2 YFSETQ. The CDR3 loop spans 15 amino acids. The J segment lost 4 bases and the V segment lost 4 bases, leaving 8 bases of the junction unmatched. The authors ran a second PCR of roughly 6 to 12 cycles using a sample-barcoded 5' primer and a J-beta primer mix. TCRdb redid the calling of the 5' RACE reads with MiXCR, one entry per CDR3 protein. The table shows approximately 800,000 distinct CDR3 sequences, with about 26% occurring only once. This sample was shared with a second study, whose subject was T cells of mothers and their children.

The receptor's source is a boy aged 5-17 years in good health. The sequenced sample consisted of blood. The rearrangement links TRBV5-1 to TRBJ1-5; 7 bases align to TRBD1. As DNA, the CDR3 is TGCGCCAGCAGCCCCACCGGGACAGATAATCAGCCCCAGCATTTT. As protein: CASSPTGTDNQPQHF.